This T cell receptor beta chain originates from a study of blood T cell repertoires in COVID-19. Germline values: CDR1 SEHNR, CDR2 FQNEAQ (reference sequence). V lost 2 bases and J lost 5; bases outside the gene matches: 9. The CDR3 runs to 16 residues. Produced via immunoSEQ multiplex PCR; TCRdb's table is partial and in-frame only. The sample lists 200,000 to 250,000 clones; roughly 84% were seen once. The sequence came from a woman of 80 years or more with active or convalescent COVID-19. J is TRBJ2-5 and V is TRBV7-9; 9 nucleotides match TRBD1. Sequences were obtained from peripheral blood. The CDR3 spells CASSLILGQGRETQYF. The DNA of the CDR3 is TGTGCCAGCAGCTTAATACTTGGACAGGGGAGGGAGACCCAGTACTTC. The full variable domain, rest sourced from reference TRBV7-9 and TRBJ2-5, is DTGVSQNPRHKITKRGQNVTFRCDPISEHNRLYWYRQTLGQGPEFLTYFQNEAQLEKSRLLSDRFSAERPKGSFSTLEIQRTEQGDSAMYLCASSLILGQGRETQYFGPGTRLLVL.